The 29 T cell receptor beta chains presented below share a single source sample, sequenced in a study of T cells in Graves' hyperthyroidism and ophthalmopathy. Amplification of TCR beta CDR3 regions was performed using RNA transcripts as template. Primed by the HTBI set, a first-round RT-PCR was run on the TCR CDR3. One entry per CDR3 protein, called by TCRdb with MiXCR from the multiplex PCR reads. The repertoire holds around 340,000 distinct CDR3 sequences, with about a sixth as singletons. The specimen sequenced was blood. The receptors derive from a woman aged 25 to 39 with Graves' hyperthyroidism that later progressed to Graves' ophthalmopathy.

The chain is built from TRBV20-1 and TRBJ2-2, with 16 bases identical to TRBD2. The CDR3 is 17 residues long. Looked up from germline, CDR1 is DFQATT and CDR2 is SNEGSKA (reference sequence). CDR3 DNA: TGCAGCCCGGGGACTAGCGGGGGGGCCAGGAACACCGGGGAGCTGTTTTTT. Residues: CSPGTSGGARNTGELFF.

This clonotype was seen ten or more times. As DNA, the CDR3 is TGTGCCAGCTCCGCTTCCGACGCGGGAGTTACAGATACGCAGTATTTT. This translates into CASSASDAGVTDTQYF. The chain links TRBV28 to TRBJ2-3, with 7 bases fitting TRBD2. In germline, CDR1 is MDHEN, CDR2 SYDVKM. The ends lost 8 bases at V and 3 bases at J; junction bases unmatched: 14. The CDR3 sequence is 16 residues long.

This clonotype was seen ten or more times. The V gene is TRBV28, the J gene TRBJ2-3; 8 bases line up with TRBD2. Germline V gene sequence: CDR1 MDHEN, CDR2 SYDVKM. V gave up 7 bases and J gave up 2 bases; unmatched junction bases: 14. The CDR3 covers 17 residues. CDR3 residues: CASNSLAGLGNTDTQYF. CDR3 DNA sequence: TGTGCCAGCAACTCCCTGGCGGGACTAGGGAACACAGATACGCAGTATTTT.

This clonotype was seen repeatedly, ten times or more. The chain couples TRBV9 to TRBJ1-1; possibly TRBD1 for D (6 bases). Germline CDR1 is SGDLS and CDR2 is YYNGEE. Trimming removed 4 bases at V and 1 base at J, with 11 bases between. This CDR3 is 14 amino acids long. CDR3 sequence: CASSLEGGNTEAFF. CDR3 sequence (DNA): TGTGCCAGCAGCCTAGAAGGGGGGAACACTGAAGCTTTCTTT.

For the CDR3, the DNA is TGTGCCAGCAGTTACTCCGGGGGGGAACAGCCCCAGCATTTT. Translation: CASSYSGGEQPQHF. V usage is TRBV6-5 and J usage is TRBJ1-5, with D maybe TRBD1 (5 bases). The CDR3 length is 14 residues. Trimming removed 0 bases from V and 7 bases from J, with 10 bases in between. Per germline, CDR1 MNHEY and CDR2 SVGAGI.

This clonotype has more than one count but fewer than ten. The V gene is TRBV27, the J gene TRBJ2-1; D is perhaps TRBD1 (5 bases). Germline CDR1 and CDR2: MNHEY and SMNVEV (reference sequence). The V and J ends lost 6 bases and 4 bases respectively, with 16 bases between them. The CDR3 covers 15 residues. Here the CDR3 reads CASSSRRASYNEQFF. In DNA, the CDR3 is TGTGCCAGCAGCTCGCGCAGGGCTTCTTACAATGAGCAGTTCTTC.

This clonotype was observed at least ten times. The chain is built from TRBV20-1 and TRBJ2-3; D unclear. Germline V gene data show CDR1 as DFQATT and CDR2 as SNEGSKA (reference sequence). The germline V and J ends were trimmed by 0 bases and 0 bases, with 7 bases remaining between them. The CDR3 has 14 amino acids. The chain's CDR3 is CSARDRLSTDTQYF. CDR3 nucleotides: TGCAGTGCTAGAGATCGCCTGAGCACAGATACGCAGTATTTT.

There are many counts of this clonotype. This rearrangement joins TRBV12-3 or TRBV12-4 to TRBJ2-7; no clear D. This CDR3 contains 14 residues. V was shortened by 1 base and J by 7 bases, with 14 bases between the two germline ends. CDR3 region: CASSLGGILREQYF. The CDR3 DNA is TGTGCCAGCAGTTTAGGCGGCATCCTACGTGAGCAGTACTTC.

This clonotype was seen a few times. The chain is built from TRBV6-1 and TRBJ2-7; D may be TRBD1 (5 bases). The CDR3 is 15 residues long. Germline lookup yields CDR1 MNHNS and CDR2 SASEGT. Trimming shortened V by 1 base and J by 4 bases, and 14 bases separated the two germline ends. CDR3: CASSEVPGPRYEQYF. In nucleotides, the CDR3 is TGTGCCAGCAGTGAAGTGCCAGGGCCTAGGTACGAGCAGTACTTC.

The chain uses TRBV30 and TRBJ2-3; no clear D gene. Between the trimmed V and J ends, which lost 0 bases and 2 bases, there was a span of 6 bases. Germline-derived CDR1 and CDR2 are GTSNPN and SVGIG (reference sequence). The CDR3 spans 13 residues. CDR3 in amino acids: CAWSVTTTDTQYF. CDR3 nucleotide sequence: TGTGCCTGGAGTGTAACAACCACAGATACGCAGTATTTT.

This clonotype was counted at least ten times. The chain uses TRBV27 and TRBJ2-7; 10 bases match TRBD2. The V gene's germline CDR1 is MNHEY and CDR2 SMNVEV (reference sequence). After removal of 4 bases from V and 0 bases from J, the junction contained 9 bases not matched to a gene. The CDR3 is made up of 17 amino acids. The CDR3 coding sequence is TGTGCCAGCAGTTCACAGGGGACTAGCGCCAGCTCCTACGAGCAGTACTTC. It encodes CASSSQGTSASSYEQYF.

This clonotype was counted ten times or more. The chain recombines TRBV27 with TRBJ2-2, with 8 bases that match TRBD1. This CDR3 is 14 amino acids long. Germline V gives CDR1 MNHEY, CDR2 SMNVEV (reference sequence). With 5 bases clipped from V and 7 bases from J, the junction kept 6 bases outside the gene matches. The CDR3 DNA sequence: TGTGCCAGCAGTGACAGGGGATATATCGGGGAGCTGTTTTTT. Translated: CASSDRGYIGELFF.

The V call is TRBV28, the J call TRBJ2-3, with TRBD2 as a possible D gene (6 bases). V lost 8 bases and J 2 bases, leaving 23 bases between the germline ends. Germline CDR1 is MDHEN and CDR2 is SYDVKM. The CDR3 covers 17 residues. CDR3 in amino acids: CASSTSGGEPSTDTQYF. In DNA, the CDR3 is TGTGCCAGCTCAACCTCCGGCGGGGAACCTTCCACAGATACGCAGTATTTT.

The CDR3 loop reads CSVEDVGRNNYEQYF. CDR3 nucleotides: TGCAGCGTTGAAGATGTCGGTCGGAATAACTACGAGCAGTACTTC. The chain links TRBV29-1 to TRBJ2-7; no clear D gene. Trimming took off 0 bases at V and 3 bases at J, with 15 bases between the two ends. CDR1 and CDR2 from the germline V gene are SQVTM and ANQGSEA. This CDR3 has 15 amino acids.

There are many counts of this clonotype. V gene TRBV28 combines with J gene TRBJ2-3; 7 bases align to TRBD2. Germline CDR1 MDHEN, CDR2 SYDVKM. CDR3 length: 12 amino acids. The junction had 4 bases not matched to a gene; V was cut back by 10 bases and J by 3 bases. CDR3 sequence: CATSGVTDTQYF. The CDR3 bases are TGTGCCACGAGCGGGGTTACAGATACGCAGTATTTT.

This chain uses TRBV2 with TRBJ1-1; tentatively, D is TRBD1 (5 bases). The length of the CDR3 is 12 residues. Germline CDR1 SNHLY, CDR2 FYNNEI. V was shortened by 7 bases and J by 6 bases, with 12 bases between the two germline ends. This chain's CDR3 is CASTLEGAEAFF. DNA of the CDR3: TGTGCCAGCACCCTAGAAGGGGCTGAAGCTTTCTTT.

This clonotype has only a few counts. The V and J genes are TRBV10-3 and TRBJ2-7; 15 bases are shared with TRBD2. V dropped 4 bases and J dropped 5; count of bases not matched to a gene: 3. CDR1 and CDR2 (germline): ENHRY, SYGVKD. This CDR3 comprises 15 residues. This CDR3 reads CAISGTSGRAHEQYF. The DNA for the CDR3 is TGTGCCATCAGTGGGACTAGCGGGAGGGCCCACGAGCAGTACTTC.

Ten or more counts support this clonotype. The chain couples TRBV6-2 or TRBV6-3 to TRBJ1-1; no firm D call. The CDR3 extends over 13 amino acids. V shed 5 bases and J shed 2 bases, with 9 bases lying between them. The germline gives CDR1 MNHEY, CDR2 SVGEGT. The DNA of the CDR3 is TGTGCCAGCAGTCTCACTGATAACACTGAAGCTTTCTTT. Its protein is CASSLTDNTEAFF.

This clonotype showed up many times. A read error may account for a junction end that differs from germline. The CDR3 nucleotides read TGTGCCAGCAGTTTCAGACAGGGTGATGGCTACACCTTC. Protein product: CASSFRQGDGYTF. This chain connects TRBV5-1 to TRBJ1-2; 7 nucleotides align to TRBD1. The CDR3 runs 13 residues. Germline V lookup: CDR1 SGHRS, CDR2 YFSETQ.

This clonotype was observed a handful of times. J is TRBJ1-1 and V is TRBV4-1; D might be TRBD1 (5 bases). The length of the CDR3 is 13 residues. Germline-derived CDR1 and CDR2 are MGHRA and YSYEKL. Trimming pared 0 bases from V and 4 bases from J, leaving 6 bases between. The CDR3 DNA is TGCGCCAGCAGCCAAGAGGGGACCACTGAAGCTTTCTTT. The encoded protein is CASSQEGTTEAFF.

The table lists this clonotype with a few counts. The chain has TRBV20-1 and TRBJ1-2; D possibly corresponds to TRBD1 (5 bases). Germline V lookup: CDR1 DFQATT, CDR2 SNEGSKA (reference sequence). V gave up 0 bases and J gave up 5 bases, with 13 bases separating them. The CDR3 consists of 14 residues. CDR3 residues: CSARDLKTVYGYTF. The CDR3 DNA follows: TGCAGTGCTAGAGATCTAAAGACAGTATATGGCTACACCTTC.

The chain carries TRBV5-1 and TRBJ1-1, with TRBD1 matching 9 bases. The CDR3 is 14 residues long. The germline gives CDR1 SGHRS, CDR2 YFSETQ. The trim removed 0 bases at V and 7 bases at J, leaving 4 bases unmatched. CDR3 region: CASSLATTGGEAFF. The CDR3 nucleotides are TGCGCCAGCAGCTTGGCGACGACAGGGGGTGAAGCTTTCTTT.

There are many counts of this clonotype. The chain joins TRBV6-1 to TRBJ1-3, with 8 positions matching TRBD1. V dropped 6 bases and J dropped 0; count of bases not matched to a gene: 1. The CDR3 runs 14 residues. Looked up from germline, CDR1 is MNHNS and CDR2 is SASEGT. CDR3 in DNA: TGTGCCAGCAGGGACAGGGACTCTGGAAACACCATATATTTT. Protein sequence: CASRDRDSGNTIYF.

This clonotype was recorded many times. The rearrangement uses TRBV24-1 and TRBJ2-1; 8 bases are shared with TRBD2. This CDR3 contains 18 residues. The ends lost 1 base at V and 4 bases at J; junction bases unmatched: 11. Germline assignment: CDR1 KGHDR and CDR2 SFDVKD. This CDR3 reads CATSDFTGGARTYNEQFF. Written as DNA, the CDR3 is TGTGCCACCAGTGATTTTACGGGAGGGGCGAGAACGTACAATGAGCAGTTCTTC.

This clonotype was counted between two and nine times. The V gene is TRBV7-9, the J gene TRBJ2-6; perhaps TRBD2 as D (6 bases). V lost 0 bases, J lost 1 base, and 19 bases lay in between. Germline V gives CDR1 SEHNR, CDR2 FQNEAQ (reference sequence). The CDR3 length is 20 residues. CDR3 sequence (DNA): TGTGCCAGCAGCTTAGCGCGAGGGCAGGAGGGCTGGTCTGGGGCCAACGTCCTGACTTTC. Translated: CASSLARGQEGWSGANVLTF.

This clonotype was detected ten times or more. The V and J genes are TRBV13 and TRBJ1-4; D unclear. Germline V gives CDR1 PRHDT, CDR2 FYEKMQ (reference sequence). The V and J ends lost 5 bases and 7 bases respectively, with 14 bases between them. There are 14 residues in the CDR3. Here the CDR3 reads CASSEDLKGEKLFF. Here the CDR3 DNA reads TGTGCCAGCAGCGAGGACTTAAAAGGTGAAAAACTGTTTTTT.

This clonotype was seen at least ten times. The chain uses TRBV2 and TRBJ1-1; D call uncertain. Germline V gives CDR1 SNHLY, CDR2 FYNNEI. V was cut by 3 bases and J by 6 bases, with 17 bases left in between. This CDR3 is built from 15 residues. DNA of the CDR3: TGTGCCAGCAGTGAGTCCGTAAATGAACACTCTGAAGCTTTCTTT. This sequence encodes CASSESVNEHSEAFF.

This clonotype showed up many times. The V gene is TRBV7-2, the J gene TRBJ2-3; the D is unclear. This CDR3 is built from 12 residues. Trimming took off 2 bases at V and 0 bases at J, with 0 bases between the two ends. Germline CDR1 is SGHTA and CDR2 is FQGNSA. CDR3 coding DNA: TGTGCCAGCAGCTTAAGCACAGATACGCAGTATTTT. It codes for CASSLSTDTQYF.

There are a few counts of this clonotype. CDR3 loop: CASSLGGVTDTQYF. The DNA of the CDR3 is TGTGCCAGCAGCTTAGGTGGGGTCACAGATACGCAGTATTTT. The V gene is TRBV7-9, the J gene TRBJ2-3; D gene ambiguous. Trimming removed 1 base at V and 2 bases at J, with 7 bases between. Germline V gives CDR1 SEHNR, CDR2 FQNEAQ (reference sequence). This CDR3 is 14 amino acids long.